The subject of this entry is one T cell receptor beta chain. This clone was detected once. Its antigen is unknown. Base qualities are not at hand, and no much larger clone is one base apart. The data were obtained in a study of T cell responses to AZD1222 COVID-19 vaccine (dated by TCRdb to about 2021). Notes on the research overall: AZD1222 recipients with second doses at about 4 weeks or about 12 weeks were pooled, because spike-specific TCR depth and breadth did not differ between schedules. Trial participants were enrolled by age into 18-55, 56-69 and 70-plus year subgroups, with about 150, 28 and 57 TCR-sequenced participants respectively. A total of 230 or so trial participants underwent TCR sequencing, of whom roughly 210 received two doses of AZD1222 and about 25 received two doses of the MenACWY control vaccine.

Interpreted using the paper, the time point label stands for: baseline before first vaccination. The vaccinee samples were drawn from two UK trials, COV001 and COV002, one of which was a single-blind randomized controlled phase 2/3 trial testing AZD1222 (ChAdOx1 nCoV-19) in healthy adults. For TCRbeta chain sequencing, PBMC samples from trial participants were taken at day 0 and at day 28 after the second dose. The CDR3, cysteine through phenylalanine, is 15 amino acids long. The entry retains the CDR3 DNA only, 45 bases that are in frame from base 1. The V end loses 6 bases and the J end loses 0 bases, and a stretch of 14 bases separates them. CDR1 and CDR2 are drawn from the germline V gene (reference sequence): MNHEY, SMNVEV. The CDR3 regions of human TCRbeta chains were analyzed by immunosequencing. The paper's processing steps were these. TCRs in the repertoires were matched against a reference library of SARS-CoV-2-specific TCRs that had been generated with the MIRA antigen-specificity platform. Breadth was defined as the fraction of unique TCRs that were SARS-CoV-2-associated. Depth was defined as the fraction of total T cells that were SARS-CoV-2-associated. Using the MIRA data, every spike-specific TCR was mapped to the spike region that the TCR reacted to and assigned to either a CD4 or a CD8 class. Log10-transformed breadth and depth values were compared by one-way ANOVA with Sidak's multiple comparisons tests. TCRdb carries this immuneACCESS record with in-frame sequences only. Its versions omit some clonotypes, under half of them owing to an unresolved V gene in the studies checked, with the rest unexplained. V and J calls and clone size follow that table, whereas D and trimming were derived from the DNA. The sample yields about 96,000 clones; 80% to 90% were counted once. The ten largest clones capture approximately 1.5% of the sample.

The paper as a whole reports these results and caveats: Nearly half of unique spike-specific TCRs reportedly recognized epitopes outside regions mutated in the B.1.351 and B.1.1.7 variants. After two AZD1222 doses, both the breadth and the depth of spike-specific TCRs were significantly higher than at day 0 and than in MenACWY recipients. Vaccine-associated CD4 TCRs spanned the whole spike protein, with dominant responses in regions 160-218 and 743-854. Most participants were white British and females outnumbered males, and the authors suggested that clonal diversity may have been underestimated. In the small 56-69-year group, the increase in depth fell short of significance, most likely because of low power. Because no samples from the day 14 peak response were available, repertoires could be characterized only after the peak T cell response. Only five to seven AZD1222 recipients were SARS-CoV-2 seropositive at baseline, limiting conclusions about previously exposed vaccinees.

This sample comprised peripheral blood, obtained on day 0 of AZD1222 vaccination. This sequence originates from an adult in good health. The V and J genes are TRBV27 and TRBJ1-1; the D region possibly corresponds to TRBD1 (5 bases align). The base sequence is TGTGCCAGCAGAGTTTTCGGGACGGTGAACACTGAAGCTTTCTTT. Its amino acids are CASRVFGTVNTEAFF.